This TCR beta chain was captured by sequencing in a study of T cell responses to AZD1222 COVID-19 vaccine. Broader study findings: The study reported that nearly half of spike-specific TCRs target unmutated variant regions. Receipt of two AZD1222 doses was followed by a rise in Spike-specific TCR breadth and depth.

The CDR3 has 15 amino acids. The V segment lost 4 bases and the J segment 6 bases; nucleotides outside the gene matches: 10. From germline, CDR1 is ENHRY and CDR2 SYGVKD. This clone occurred a few times. Its antigen is still unknown. Clones were sequenced by immunoSEQ multiplex PCR, and TCRdb holds only the in-frame ones, with some missing. This table holds 100,000 to 150,000 clones, 70% to 90% found once. The genes are TRBV10-3 and TRBJ2-7; TRBD2 matches at 9 bases. This receptor was taken from an adult in good health. Sequencing was performed on peripheral blood, taken on day 0 of AZD1222 vaccination. CDR3 sequence (DNA): TGTGCCATCAGTGGGGCCGAAGCGGGAGGCCCCGAGCAGTACTTC. Its protein product is CAISGAEAGGPEQYF.